These 26 T cell receptor beta chains were sequenced from one sample in a study of blood T cell repertoires in COVID-19. Profiling relied on immunoSEQ multiplex PCR, and the TCRdb table lists in-frame clones only, not all of them. The sample records roughly 110,000 clones, around 83% being singletons. The sample consisted of peripheral blood. Source of these receptors: a man between 65 and 85 years old with acute or convalescent COVID-19.

The chain joins TRBV25-1 to TRBJ1-1, with 10 bases lining up with TRBD1. Trimming cost V 4 bases and J 2 bases; bases outside gene matches: 4. Germline V gene sequence: CDR1 MGHDK, CDR2 SYGVNS. The CDR3 is made up of 15 amino acids. DNA for the CDR3: TGTGCCAGCAGTGCAGACAGGGGGCTAAACACTGAAGCTTTCTTT. Protein product: CASSADRGLNTEAFF.

The rearrangement uses TRBV6-6 and TRBJ1-2; 8 bases line up with TRBD1. Germline assignment: CDR1 MNHNY and CDR2 SVGAGI (reference sequence). This CDR3 has 14 residues. V lost 5 bases, J lost 6 bases, and 8 bases stayed unmatched. Here the CDR3 reads CASSTKDRANGYTF. CDR3 bases: TGTGCCAGCAGTACTAAGGACAGGGCGAATGGCTACACCTTC.

This chain links TRBV27 with TRBJ2-1; TRBD2 matches 8 bases. V lost 6 bases to trimming and J lost 1 base; unmatched junction nucleotides: 5. CDR1 MNHEY and CDR2 SMNVEV come from the germline V gene (reference sequence). CDR3 length equals 15 residues. CDR3 sequence: CASSLSGSSYNEQFF. The CDR3 bases are TGTGCCAGCAGCTTAAGCGGGAGTTCCTACAATGAGCAGTTCTTC.

The chain couples TRBV6-5 to TRBJ1-5, with 9 positions matching TRBD1. This CDR3 comprises 14 residues. V was pared by 8 bases and J by 6 bases, with 8 bases of the junction left unmatched. Germline CDR1 is MNHEY and CDR2 is SVGAGI. The CDR3 protein is CASDSTGGGQPQHF. CDR3 in DNA: TGTGCCAGCGACTCTACAGGGGGCGGTCAGCCCCAGCATTTT.

This sequence joins TRBV6-6 and TRBJ1-1; a weak D match, TRBD1 (6 bases). The CDR3 length is 14 residues. V lost 8 bases to trimming and J lost 0 bases, with 13 bases between them. In germline, CDR1 is MNHNY, CDR2 SVGAGI (reference sequence). The CDR3 DNA follows: TGTGCCAGCGACCTCAGGGGAATGAACACTGAAGCTTTCTTT. It encodes CASDLRGMNTEAFF.

The chain carries TRBV9 and TRBJ2-7; D might be TRBD1 (7 bases). The germline V gene encodes CDR1 SGDLS and CDR2 YYNGEE. The CDR3 loop spans 15 amino acids. V was pared by 9 bases and J by 2 bases, with 21 bases between. As DNA, the CDR3 is TGTGCCAAACCTAAGGAGGGGGCAGAAACCTACGAGCAGTACTTC. Residues: CAKPKEGAETYEQYF.

This sequence joins TRBV5-4 and TRBJ2-2, with D perhaps matching TRBD2 (5 bases). With 3 bases removed from V and 4 bases from J, the gap between germline ends came to 13 bases. This CDR3 region has 15 residues. The germline V gene encodes CDR1 SGHNT and CDR2 YYREEE (reference sequence). The CDR3 nucleotides are TGTGCCAGCAGCTCGCCGGGGATGTCCACCGGGGAGCTGTTTTTT. It specifies CASSSPGMSTGELFF. Full variable domain (missing parts from reference TRBV5-4 and TRBJ2-2): ETGVTQSPTHLIKTRGQQVTLRCSSQSGHNTVSWYQQALGQGPQFIFQYYREEENGRGNFPPRFSGLQFPNYSSELNVNALELDDSALYLCASSSPGMSTGELFFGEGSRLTVL.

V usage is TRBV10-3 and J usage is TRBJ1-5, with D unresolved. Germline V lookup: CDR1 ENHRY, CDR2 SYGVKD. With 2 bases removed from V and 2 bases from J, the gap between germline ends came to 10 bases. The CDR3 covers 15 residues. The CDR3 protein is CAISEGPLGNQPQHF. In DNA, the CDR3 is TGTGCCATCAGTGAGGGGCCACTGGGCAATCAGCCCCAGCATTTT.

J is TRBJ2-2 and V is TRBV19, with 9 bases identical to TRBD1. V was clipped by 4 bases and J by 5 bases; unmatched bases: 14. The CDR3 covers 18 residues. The germline CDR1 and CDR2 sequences are LNHDA and SQIVND (reference sequence). The CDR3 sequence: CASSRTIQGAAGTGELFF. CDR3 sequence (DNA): TGTGCCAGTAGTAGGACGATACAGGGGGCTGCGGGGACCGGGGAGCTGTTTTTT.

J is TRBJ1-1 and V is TRBV5-8; 7 positions match TRBD1. The CDR3 runs 18 residues. Germline V gives CDR1 SGHTS, CDR2 YDEGEE. V lost 3 bases and J lost 8; bases outside the gene matches: 22. CDR3: CASSSGGGRGSSLTEAFF. CDR3 nucleotides: TGTGCCAGCAGCTCCGGAGGAGGCAGGGGGTCCTCCTTGACAGAAGCTTTCTTT.

In DNA, the CDR3 is TGTGCCTGGAGTCCGACCGGGACAAACACTGAAGCTTTCTTT. The encoded protein is CAWSPTGTNTEAFF. The chain uses TRBV30 and TRBJ1-1, with D perhaps TRBD1 (6 bases). The CDR3 loop spans 14 amino acids. Germline loops: CDR1 GTSNPN, CDR2 SVGIG (reference sequence). Between the trimmed V and J ends, which lost 2 bases and 2 bases, there was a span of 12 bases.

The chain combines TRBV5-4 with TRBJ1-2; weak D call: TRBD1 (5 bases). The germline V and J ends were trimmed by 0 bases and 4 bases, with 13 bases remaining between them. CDR3 length equals 15 residues. CDR1 and CDR2 (germline): SGHNT, YYREEE (reference sequence). CDR3 region: CASSLVLDSVYGYTF. The CDR3 DNA reads as TGTGCCAGCAGCTTGGTTCTAGACAGCGTCTATGGCTACACCTTC.

The V call is TRBV10-2, the J call TRBJ1-1; D is uncertain. The CDR3 runs to 14 residues. V was trimmed by 6 bases and J by 2 bases, leaving 13 bases between them. The germline CDR1 and CDR2 sequences are WSHSY and SAAADI. CDR3 loop: CASSIGRGNTEAFF. In DNA form, the CDR3 reads TGCGCCAGCAGCATCGGACGGGGAAACACTGAAGCTTTCTTT.

The chain combines TRBV5-5 with TRBJ2-1; D is possibly TRBD2 (5 bases). V shed 1 base and J shed 0 bases, with 14 bases lying between them. From germline, CDR1 is SGHKS and CDR2 YYEKEE (reference sequence). The CDR3 spans 17 residues. The CDR3 loop reads CASSLWAGGSSYNEQFF. The DNA of the CDR3 is TGTGCCAGCAGCTTGTGGGCGGGTGGGAGCTCCTACAATGAGCAGTTCTTC. The full variable domain, its missing parts supplied by reference TRBV5-5 and TRBJ2-1, is DAGVTQSPTHLIKTRGQQVTLRCSPISGHKSVSWYQQVLGQGPQFIFQYYEKEERGRGNFPDRFSARQFPNYSSELNVNALLLGDSALYLCASSLWAGGSSYNEQFFGPGTRLTVL.

To note about this clone: The junction departs from the called germline gene at one end, perhaps through a read error. The chain has TRBV12-3 or TRBV12-4 and TRBJ2-4; 10 bases are shared with TRBD2. This CDR3 is 11 amino acids long. CDR3 in DNA: TGTGCCAGCAGTTCCGGACTAGCGGCGGGCTTC. Protein sequence: CASSSGLAAGF.

On this clone: This sample includes further DNA sequences coding for the same CDR3. The chain carries TRBV6-5 and TRBJ2-7; 10 bases align to TRBD1. The junction had 3 bases not matched to a gene; V was cut back by 3 bases and J by 1 base. The CDR3 covers 15 residues. Germline CDR1 is MNHEY and CDR2 is SVGAGI. CDR3 in DNA: TGTGCCAGCAGTTATCGGGACAGGGGTTCCTACGAGCAGTACTTC. Translating it yields CASSYRDRGSYEQYF.

This chain uses TRBV12-5 with TRBJ2-1; maybe TRBD2 (5 bases). Germline CDR1 LGHNT, CDR2 FRNRAP. CDR3 size: 19 residues. Trimming took 2 bases from V and 6 from J, leaving 26 bases between them. DNA for the CDR3: TGTGCTAGTGGTTTGCCGAACCCCGGGGTCTCCAGGCGGTTCAATGAGCAGTTCTTC. Its protein is CASGLPNPGVSRRFNEQFF.

This chain connects TRBV21-1 to TRBJ2-2; no check of the table's D call, TRBD2, against the DNA was made. TRBV21-1 is termed a pseudogene. The CDR3 is made up of 14 amino acids. The CDR3 nucleotides are TGTGCCAGCTATCGGAGGGGATGGACCGGGGAGCTGTTTTTT. This codes for CASYRRGWTGELFF.

The rearrangement links TRBV30 to TRBJ1-6; TRBD1 agrees at 7 bases. J lost 5 bases, V lost 0 bases, and 4 bases had no gene match. From germline, CDR1 is GTSNPN and CDR2 SVGIG (reference sequence). The CDR3 contains 15 residues. The DNA for the CDR3 is TGTGCCTGGAGTGTAGGGGACAGCGATAATTCACCCCTCCACTTT. Translation gives CAWSVGDSDNSPLHF.

The chain is built from TRBV6-2 or TRBV6-3 and TRBJ2-3, with 12 bases fitting TRBD2. Germline V gives CDR1 MNHEY, CDR2 SVGEGT. The CDR3 has 15 amino acids. V lost 6 bases, J lost 5 bases, and 6 bases stayed unmatched. CDR3 amino acids: CASSLTSGRGDTQYF. Written as DNA, the CDR3 is TGTGCCAGCAGCCTGACTAGCGGGAGAGGAGATACGCAGTATTTT.

The chain couples TRBV5-1 to TRBJ2-3; tentatively, D is TRBD2 (6 bases). Trimming pared 4 bases from V and 3 bases from J, leaving 21 bases between. Germline loops: CDR1 SGHRS, CDR2 YFSETQ. The CDR3 is 17 residues long. The CDR3 loop is CASSDPMTGEVTDTQYF. The DNA of the CDR3 is TGCGCCAGCAGCGACCCGATGACGGGAGAAGTGACAGATACGCAGTATTTT.

This clone was detected only a few times. The chain couples TRBV9 to TRBJ2-7; D unclear. With 0 bases removed from V and 0 bases from J, the gap between germline ends came to 19 bases. This CDR3 comprises 18 residues. The V gene's germline CDR1 is SGDLS and CDR2 YYNGEE. CDR3 sequence (DNA): TGTGCCAGCAGCGTAGGGGTCGCGGTAGACCGAAGCTCCTACGAGCAGTACTTC. Protein product: CASSVGVAVDRSSYEQYF.

This clone was seen a few times. The chain recombines TRBV30 with TRBJ1-6, with 11 positions matching TRBD1. Trimming took 8 bases from V and 8 from J; bases not matched to a gene: 8. This CDR3 spans 14 amino acids. Germline loops: CDR1 GTSNPN, CDR2 SVGIG (reference sequence). CDR3 in amino acids: CALGTGGNDSPLHF. The CDR3 DNA sequence: TGTGCCCTAGGGACAGGGGGGAACGATTCACCCCTCCACTTT.

The chain carries TRBV9 and TRBJ1-3, with a possible D match to TRBD1 (6 bases). CDR1 SGDLS and CDR2 YYNGEE come from the germline V gene. Trimming removed 0 bases at V and 2 bases at J, with 9 bases between. The CDR3 covers 15 residues. The CDR3 sequence: CASSVASGAGNTIYF. In DNA, the CDR3 is TGTGCCAGCAGCGTAGCTTCAGGGGCTGGAAACACCATATATTTT.

The V gene is TRBV10-1, the J gene TRBJ2-1; 9 bases align to TRBD2. Germline V CDR1 and CDR2: WNHNN, SYGVQD (reference sequence). The CDR3 has 16 residues. The V segment lost 5 bases and the J segment 2 bases; nucleotides outside the gene matches: 7. Written as DNA, the CDR3 is TGCGCCAGCAGTACCGGAAGCGGGGGGCCCTACAATGAGCAGTTCTTC. Translating gives CASSTGSGGPYNEQFF.

This chain connects TRBV15 to TRBJ1-1; 7 bases line up with TRBD1. The germline gives CDR1 LNHNV, CDR2 YYDKDF (reference sequence). The CDR3 sequence is 16 residues long. The J segment lost 4 bases and the V segment lost 1 base, leaving 9 bases of the junction unmatched. CDR3 bases: TGTGCCACCAGCAGAGGTGAGGTCAGGGGGGCCACTGAAGCTTTCTTT. Amino acids: CATSRGEVRGATEAFF.